A single sample gave rise to the 9 T cell receptor beta chains below, sequenced in a study of shared clonotypes between healthy human individuals. Generated by immunoSEQ multiplex PCR, the TCRdb table keeps only in-frame clones and is missing some. Seen here are roughly 2 million clones, approximately 94% observed once, and the top ten hold around 0.13%. Sequenced sample: naive CD4+ T cells sorted from blood. The subset denotes: CD45RA+ positively selected. The source is a man aged 18 to 29 in good health.

V usage is TRBV5-1 and J usage is TRBJ1-3; D ambiguous. The CDR3 spans 14 residues. V shed 2 bases and J shed 2 bases, with 8 bases lying between them. CDR1 and CDR2 from the germline V gene are SGHRS and YFSETQ. This CDR3 reads CASSLGKTGNTIYF. CDR3 nucleotides: TGCGCCAGCAGCTTAGGAAAAACTGGAAACACCATATATTTT. The full variable domain, completed using reference TRBV5-1 and TRBJ1-3, is KAGVTQTPRYLIKTRGQQVTLSCSPISGHRSVSWYQQTPGQGLQFLFEYFSETQRNKGNFPGRFSGRQFSNSRSEMNVSTLELGDSALYLCASSLGKTGNTIYFGEGSWLTVV.

The genes are TRBV20-1 and TRBJ2-7; D gene ambiguous. Trimming left V 6 bases short and J 7 bases short, with 13 bases between. The CDR3 is 11 amino acids. The germline V gene encodes CDR1 DFQATT and CDR2 SNEGSKA (reference sequence). CDR3 coding DNA: TGCAGTGCCCTATCCGTTGGAGAGCAGTACTTC. Protein sequence: CSALSVGEQYF.

With respect to this clone: Other DNA sequences within the sample encode an identical CDR3. The rearrangement links TRBV9 to TRBJ2-6, with D unresolved. The germline V gene encodes CDR1 SGDLS and CDR2 YYNGEE. Trimming left V 0 bases short and J 4 bases short, with 11 bases between. The CDR3 runs 16 residues. The CDR3 bases are TGTGCCAGCAGCGTAGGGTCTCGTTCCGGGGCCAACGTCCTGACTTTC. Protein product: CASSVGSRSGANVLTF.

V and J are TRBV7-9 and TRBJ1-5, with D unclear. Trimming removed 8 bases from V and 2 bases from J, with 7 bases in between. This CDR3 has 12 amino acids. Germline V CDR1 and CDR2: SEHNR, FQNEAQ (reference sequence). The CDR3 DNA is TGTGCCAGCGGGCAGGGCAATCAGCCCCAGCATTTT. It translates to CASGQGNQPQHF.

The chain couples TRBV18 to TRBJ2-1; 7 nucleotides line up with TRBD1. Looked up from germline, CDR1 is KGHSH and CDR2 is LQKENI. The CDR3 runs to 16 residues. V dropped 1 base and J dropped 3; count of bases not matched to a gene: 6. The CDR3 region is CASSPLDTGDYNEQFF. As DNA, the CDR3 is TGTGCCAGCTCACCACTGGACACAGGGGACTACAATGAGCAGTTCTTC.

This chain joins TRBV10-3 and TRBJ2-3; possible D gene TRBD1, 5 bases. CDR1 and CDR2 from the germline V gene are ENHRY and SYGVKD. CDR3 size: 15 residues. The V and J ends lost 3 bases and 4 bases respectively, with 14 bases between them. CDR3 sequence: CAISEGGADADTQYF. The DNA of the CDR3 is TGTGCCATCAGTGAAGGTGGGGCTGACGCAGATACGCAGTATTTT.

The V call is TRBV7-2, the J call TRBJ2-5, with TRBD2 matching 7 bases. V was pared by 5 bases and J by 2 bases, with 11 bases of the junction left unmatched. Germline CDR1 reads SGHTA; CDR2 reads FQGNSA. The CDR3 contains 16 residues. CDR3 amino acids: CASSISRSSGQETQYF. CDR3 DNA: TGTGCCAGCAGCATTAGTCGGTCTAGCGGACAAGAGACCCAGTACTTC.

The gene calls are TRBV9 and TRBJ2-7; a weak D match, TRBD1 (5 bases). The ends were cut back, 0 bases at V and 5 bases at J, with 15 bases in the middle. Germline V gene sequence: CDR1 SGDLS, CDR2 YYNGEE. The CDR3 consists of 15 residues. The CDR3 loop is CASSVAGASANEQYF. In DNA, the CDR3 is TGTGCCAGCAGCGTAGCTGGGGCGTCGGCGAACGAGCAGTACTTC. Full variable domain (remainder filled in from reference TRBV9 and TRBJ2-7): DSGVTQTPKHLITATGQRVTLRCSPRSGDLSVYWYQQSLDQGLQFLIQYYNGEERAKGNILERFSAQQFPDLHSELNLSSLELGDSALYFCASSVAGASANEQYFGPGTRLTVT.

V gene TRBV5-4 combines with J gene TRBJ1-2, with D possibly TRBD1 on 5 matching bases. Germline CDR1 SGHNT, CDR2 YYREEE (reference sequence). Trimming shortened V by 4 bases and J by 4 bases, and 17 bases separated the two germline ends. The CDR3 runs 15 residues. In DNA, the CDR3 is TGTGCCAGCAGCCCCGGTCAGGGATTGACCTATGGCTACACCTTC. Encoded protein: CASSPGQGLTYGYTF.